This T cell receptor beta chain came from a study of blood T cells in healthy people across ages. Drawn from each donor were approximately 9.5 milliliters of peripheral blood. In germline, CDR1 is SGHDT, CDR2 YYEEEE. Trimming shortened V by 3 bases and J by 8 bases, and 14 bases separated the two germline ends. The CDR3 has 13 residues. The second PCR ran about 6 to 11 cycles with a sample-barcoded 5' primer and J-beta primers. MiXCR, run by TCRdb on the 5' RACE reads, gives a single entry per CDR3 protein. The sample consists of 1.5 million to 2 million distinct CDR3 sequences, about 39% of them appearing once. A note on this clonotype: The antigen remains unidentified.

Whole-study results and caveats: Because sorting was not performed, PBMCs prevented conclusive naive versus antigen-experienced comparison. Estimated diversity that came from one million T cells was considered an underestimate.

This clonotype originated in a human donor in good health. Sequencing was performed on blood. The V gene is TRBV5-6, the J gene TRBJ1-1; D uncertain. CDR3 sequence reads: CASSSVGYQEAFF. The CDR3 DNA reads as TGTGCCAGCAGCTCAGTCGGTTACCAAGAAGCTTTCTTT.